These 30 T cell receptor beta chains came from one sample sequenced in a study of CD8 T cells in Susac syndrome. Random hexamers were used to reverse transcribe an amount of 0.5 to 1 ug RNA. Each CDR3 protein gets one entry after TCRdb re-called the immunoSEQ multiplex PCR reads with MiXCR. The sample yields approximately 26,000 distinct CDR3 sequences, 90% to 95% seen once. The specimen sequenced was CD8+ T cells from PBMCs. These receptors all come from a human donor in good health.

This clonotype was seen only once. V and J are TRBV12-3 or TRBV12-4 and TRBJ2-1; 8 bases are a match to TRBD1. The junction had 2 bases not matched to a gene; V was cut back by 2 bases and J by 2 bases. This CDR3 is 15 amino acids long. As DNA, the CDR3 is TGTGCCAGCAGTTTACCGGGACAGGCCTACAATGAGCAGTTCTTC. It encodes CASSLPGQAYNEQFF.

In this sample, this clonotype turned up once. The genes are TRBV7-8 and TRBJ1-6; a possible D gene is TRBD1 (5 bases). Germline V gene sequence: CDR1 SGHVS, CDR2 FQNEAQ. V gave up 0 bases and J gave up 2 bases, with 11 bases separating them. The CDR3 contains 17 residues. CDR3 sequence reads: CASSLAPGGTYNSPLHF. The CDR3 DNA reads TGTGCCAGCAGCTTAGCGCCGGGGGGAACCTATAATTCACCCCTCCACTTT.

The chain employs TRBV7-9 and TRBJ1-1; no clear D. V was clipped by 4 bases and J by 11 bases, with 20 bases between them. CDR3 length: 14 amino acids. Looked up from germline, CDR1 is SEHNR and CDR2 is FQNEAQ (reference sequence). The CDR3 sequence: CASSSEAGLLGAFF. CDR3 coding DNA: TGTGCCAGCAGCTCTGAGGCAGGCCTTCTTGGGGCTTTCTTT.

The chain employs TRBV9 and TRBJ2-1, with D perhaps TRBD2 (7 bases). The CDR3 sequence is 14 residues long. V lost 4 bases, J lost 9 bases, and 17 bases lay in between. Germline CDR1 and CDR2: SGDLS and YYNGEE. As DNA, the CDR3 is TGTGCCAGCAGCTACTCGACTAGCAGGGGTGAGCAGTTCTTC. This encodes CASSYSTSRGEQFF.

The rearrangement links TRBV11-2 to TRBJ2-7; D may be TRBD1 (6 bases). The CDR3 is made up of 15 amino acids. CDR1 SGHAT and CDR2 FQNNGV come from the germline V gene. V lost 0 bases and J lost 3, with 12 bases in between. CDR3 protein: CASSLDRGHLYEQYF. CDR3 DNA: TGTGCCAGCAGCTTAGATCGGGGACACCTCTACGAGCAGTACTTC.

The chain has TRBV19 and TRBJ2-1; D is undetermined. Trimming shortened V by 1 base and J by 3 bases, and 7 bases separated the two germline ends. The CDR3 spans 14 residues. From germline, CDR1 is LNHDA and CDR2 SQIVND (reference sequence). CDR3 sequence: CASSIGAGYNEQFF. CDR3 DNA sequence: TGTGCCAGTAGTATAGGGGCAGGCTACAATGAGCAGTTCTTC.

The chain uses TRBV2 and TRBJ2-7; D is uncertain. Germline V gene lookup returns CDR1 SNHLY and CDR2 FYNNEI. The V and J ends lost 0 bases and 0 bases respectively, with 9 bases between them. The CDR3 covers 15 residues. The CDR3 sequence is CASSEAKSFSYEQYF. The DNA for the CDR3 is TGTGCCAGCAGTGAAGCGAAATCGTTCTCCTACGAGCAGTACTTC.

The V and J genes are TRBV7-6 and TRBJ2-3, with 10 bases lining up with TRBD1. The CDR3 sequence is 19 residues long. V was pared by 1 base and J by 1 base, with 11 bases of the junction left unmatched. In germline, CDR1 is SGHVS, CDR2 FNYEAQ. CDR3: CASSLGVLGQGEGTDTQYF. CDR3 DNA: TGTGCCAGCAGCTTAGGGGTTCTCGGACAGGGGGAAGGCACAGATACGCAGTATTTT.

V is TRBV7-9 and J is TRBJ2-1; D might be TRBD1 (6 bases). The length of the CDR3 is 15 residues. In germline, CDR1 is SEHNR, CDR2 FQNEAQ (reference sequence). V dropped 0 bases and J dropped 6 bases, with 12 bases sitting between them. As DNA, the CDR3 is TGTGCCAGCAGCTTAGCCCAGGGGTGGTTCAATGAGCAGTTCTTC. It specifies CASSLAQGWFNEQFF.

CDR3 coding DNA: TGTGCCAGCAGCCCAGGGACTAGCGTTGTTCGTGAGCAGTTCTTC. It codes for CASSPGTSVVREQFF. The chain recombines TRBV9 with TRBJ2-1, with 10 bases identical to TRBD2. The J segment lost 9 bases and the V segment lost 4 bases, leaving 10 bases of the junction unmatched. Germline CDR1 SGDLS, CDR2 YYNGEE. There are 15 residues in the CDR3.

The chain recombines TRBV5-6 with TRBJ2-2, with TRBD2 identical over 9 bases. The CDR3 is 16 amino acids. V gave up 3 bases and J gave up 4 bases; unmatched junction bases: 7. From germline, CDR1 is SGHDT and CDR2 YYEEEE. The CDR3 coding sequence is TGTGCCAGCAGCTGGCTAGCGGGGTTATCCACCGGGGAGCTGTTTTTT. Its translation: CASSWLAGLSTGELFF.

The chain employs TRBV5-1 and TRBJ2-7; D unresolved. Trimming left V 0 bases short and J 3 bases short, with 10 bases between. CDR3 size: 14 residues. Germline CDR1 is SGHRS and CDR2 is YFSETQ. CDR3: CASSLGQEGYEQYF. DNA of the CDR3: TGCGCCAGCAGCTTGGGCCAGGAAGGCTACGAGCAGTACTTC. Full variable domain (rest looked up from reference TRBV5-1 and TRBJ2-7): KAGVTQTPRYLIKTRGQQVTLSCSPISGHRSVSWYQQTPGQGLQFLFEYFSETQRNKGNFPGRFSGRQFSNSRSEMNVSTLELGDSALYLCASSLGQEGYEQYFGPGTRLTVT.

This chain links TRBV6-1 with TRBJ2-6; D perhaps matches TRBD1 (6 bases). This CDR3 is 18 amino acids long. V was clipped by 10 bases and J by 0 bases, with 22 bases between them. Germline CDR1 MNHNS, CDR2 SASEGT. The CDR3 reads CATKVRQGPRSGANVLTF. The CDR3 DNA is TGTGCCACCAAAGTAAGGCAGGGGCCTCGCTCTGGGGCCAACGTCCTGACTTTC.

The chain is built from TRBV7-9 and TRBJ2-5, with a weak D call TRBD2 (7 bases). The V and J ends lost 5 bases and 5 bases respectively, with 18 bases between them. The germline V gene has CDR1 SEHNR and CDR2 FQNEAQ (reference sequence). The CDR3 has 15 amino acids. The CDR3: CASSQNREGMETQYF. The CDR3 DNA follows: TGTGCCAGCAGCCAAAACAGGGAGGGTATGGAGACCCAGTACTTC.

The chain combines TRBV7-8 with TRBJ1-5; D possibly corresponds to TRBD1 (5 bases). Looked up from germline, CDR1 is SGHVS and CDR2 is FQNEAQ. The length of the CDR3 is 15 residues. V was cut by 5 bases and J by 0 bases, with 11 bases left in between. Written as DNA, the CDR3 is TGTGCCAGCAGCCCTCGGGACTTTAGCAATCAGCCCCAGCATTTT. Its protein product is CASSPRDFSNQPQHF.

The rearrangement joins TRBV27 to TRBJ2-1; D is uncertain. CDR3 length equals 13 residues. Germline V gene sequence: CDR1 MNHEY, CDR2 SMNVEV (reference sequence). V gave up 2 bases and J gave up 6 bases, with 8 bases separating them. This CDR3 reads CASSLLPGNEQFF. The DNA for the CDR3 is TGTGCCAGCAGTTTACTTCCAGGCAATGAGCAGTTCTTC.

A single count supports this clonotype. The CDR3 loop reads CASSAVPWVGTGDNEQFF. The CDR3 DNA follows: TGTGCCAGCAGCGCCGTCCCCTGGGTCGGCACTGGGGACAATGAGCAGTTCTTC. The chain recombines TRBV9 with TRBJ2-1, with no clear D. CDR3 length: 18 amino acids. Germline CDR1 is SGDLS and CDR2 is YYNGEE. The V and J ends lost 3 bases and 5 bases respectively, with 24 bases between them.

This clonotype has just one count. CDR3 in amino acids: CASSPLGNTEAFF. Written as DNA, the CDR3 is TGTGCCAGCAGCCCGCTGGGGAACACTGAAGCTTTCTTT. The chain uses TRBV5-4 and TRBJ1-1; D remains ambiguous. The CDR3 is 13 amino acids. Trimming took 4 bases from V and 1 from J, leaving 8 bases between them. The V gene's germline CDR1 is SGHNT and CDR2 YYREEE (reference sequence).

The chain links TRBV10-2 to TRBJ1-2, with 10 bases aligning to TRBD1. The CDR3 is made up of 16 amino acids. After removal of 0 bases from V and 2 bases from J, the junction contained 3 bases not matched to a gene. CDR1 and CDR2 from the germline V gene are WSHSY and SAAADI. CDR3 region: CASSESGQGINYGYTF. The CDR3 nucleotides read TGCGCCAGCAGTGAGTCGGGACAGGGGATAAACTATGGCTACACCTTC.

This clonotype was counted a single time. CDR3: CASSTIEGRTEAFF. The CDR3 bases are TGTGCCAGTAGCACCATTGAGGGACGGACTGAAGCTTTCTTT. The rearrangement uses TRBV19 and TRBJ1-1, with a possible D match to TRBD1 (5 bases). CDR1 and CDR2 (germline): LNHDA, SQIVND (reference sequence). The V end was cut by 6 bases, the J end by 5 bases, with 16 bases between. The CDR3 runs to 14 residues.

The rearrangement links TRBV6-1 to TRBJ1-6, with 8 bases lining up with TRBD1. The CDR3 spans 20 residues. CDR1 is MNHNS and CDR2 is SASEGT in the germline V gene. The V segment lost 5 bases and the J segment 0 bases; nucleotides outside the gene matches: 15. CDR3 nucleotides: TGTGCCAGCAGTCCCGAATGGGAGACAGGGGAAAGCTCCTATAATTCACCCCTCCACTTT. It translates to CASSPEWETGESSYNSPLHF.

Only one count was recorded for this clonotype. The J gene is TRBJ2-1, the V gene TRBV19, with D maybe TRBD1 (5 bases). The CDR3 runs 15 residues. V gave up 4 bases and J gave up 0 bases, with 10 bases separating them. Germline V gives CDR1 LNHDA, CDR2 SQIVND (reference sequence). The CDR3: CASSNRPGSYNEQFF. CDR3 sequence (DNA): TGTGCCAGTAGTAACAGGCCAGGCTCCTACAATGAGCAGTTCTTC.

The V gene is TRBV29-1, the J gene TRBJ2-2, with D possibly being TRBD2 (5 bases). CDR3 length: 13 residues. CDR1 is SQVTM, CDR2 ANQGSEA, per germline. Between the trimmed V and J ends, which lost 5 bases and 5 bases, there was a span of 12 bases. CDR3 residues: CSVRGMQTGELFF. CDR3 coding DNA: TGCAGCGTTCGGGGTATGCAGACCGGGGAGCTGTTTTTT.

This sequence joins TRBV5-6 and TRBJ2-7; D is possibly TRBD1 (5 bases). CDR3 length equals 14 residues. CDR1 is SGHDT, CDR2 YYEEEE, per germline. Trimming removed 2 bases at V and 3 bases at J, with 12 bases between. CDR3 region: CASSFVTDHYEQYF. The CDR3 DNA reads TGTGCCAGCAGCTTCGTGACAGATCACTACGAGCAGTACTTC.

V is TRBV5-1 and J is TRBJ2-2, with 10 bases matching TRBD1. Germline lookup yields CDR1 SGHRS and CDR2 YFSETQ. The CDR3 spans 17 residues. V was clipped by 3 bases and J by 1 base; unmatched bases: 6. CDR3 sequence: CASSSPGQGKNTGELFF. The CDR3 DNA reads TGCGCCAGCAGCTCGCCGGGACAGGGGAAGAACACCGGGGAGCTGTTTTTT.

This sequence joins TRBV6-2 or TRBV6-3 and TRBJ2-1; 9 bases line up with TRBD2. CDR3 length: 16 residues. Looked up from germline, CDR1 is MNHEY and CDR2 is SVGEGT. J was trimmed by 3 bases and V by 4 bases; bases with no gene match: 7. CDR3 region: CASSSLAGAFYNEQFF. In DNA form, the CDR3 reads TGTGCCAGCAGTTCCTTAGCGGGGGCCTTCTACAATGAGCAGTTCTTC.

The genes are TRBV4-3 and TRBJ2-3; 8 bases are shared with TRBD2. The CDR3 covers 15 residues. Unmatched junction bases numbered 3, after V lost 3 bases and J lost 1 base. The germline CDR1 and CDR2 sequences are LGHNA and YSLEER. The CDR3 is CASSHLSGGTDTQYF. The CDR3 nucleotides are TGCGCCAGCAGCCATCTTAGCGGGGGCACAGATACGCAGTATTTT.

The chain links TRBV7-8 to TRBJ2-2; D is possibly TRBD2 (5 bases). The germline CDR1 and CDR2 sequences are SGHVS and FQNEAQ. The length of the CDR3 is 16 residues. V gave up 3 bases and J gave up 0 bases, with 11 bases separating them. CDR3 region: CASSLDFPTNTGELFF. The CDR3 coding sequence is TGTGCCAGCAGCTTGGACTTTCCTACGAACACCGGGGAGCTGTTTTTT.

The CDR3 nucleotides read TGTGCCAGCAGTACCCTGGGAGGGGGGGGTAATTCACCCCTCCACTTT. It encodes CASSTLGGGGNSPLHF. The rearrangement uses TRBV3-1 and TRBJ1-6; tentatively, D is TRBD1 (6 bases). V shed 6 bases and J shed 6 bases, with 18 bases lying between them. This CDR3 has 16 amino acids. Germline CDR1 and CDR2: LGHDT and YNNKEL (reference sequence).

The chain is built from TRBV10-3 and TRBJ1-6; D not resolved. CDR1 is ENHRY and CDR2 is SYGVKD in the germline V gene. The V gene lost 6 bases and the J gene lost 3 bases, with 9 bases spanning the gap. This CDR3 is 14 amino acids long. The CDR3 spells CAIRSEIYNSPLHF. CDR3 DNA: TGTGCCATCAGATCGGAGATCTATAATTCACCCCTCCACTTT.